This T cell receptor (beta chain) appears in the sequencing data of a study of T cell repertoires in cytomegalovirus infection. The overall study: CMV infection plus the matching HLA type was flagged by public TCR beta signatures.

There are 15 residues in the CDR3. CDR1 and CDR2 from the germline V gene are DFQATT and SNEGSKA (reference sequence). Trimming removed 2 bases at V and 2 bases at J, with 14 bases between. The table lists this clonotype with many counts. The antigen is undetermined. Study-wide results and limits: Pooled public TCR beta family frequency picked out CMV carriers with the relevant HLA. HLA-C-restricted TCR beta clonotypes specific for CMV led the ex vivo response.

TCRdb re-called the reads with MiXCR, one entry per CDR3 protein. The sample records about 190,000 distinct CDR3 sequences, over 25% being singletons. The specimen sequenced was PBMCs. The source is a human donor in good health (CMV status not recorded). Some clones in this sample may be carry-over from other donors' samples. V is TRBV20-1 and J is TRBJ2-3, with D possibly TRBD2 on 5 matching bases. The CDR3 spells CSARSLSEYTDTQYF. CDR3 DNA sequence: TGCAGTGCTAGATCGCTTAGCGAATACACAGATACGCAGTATTTT.